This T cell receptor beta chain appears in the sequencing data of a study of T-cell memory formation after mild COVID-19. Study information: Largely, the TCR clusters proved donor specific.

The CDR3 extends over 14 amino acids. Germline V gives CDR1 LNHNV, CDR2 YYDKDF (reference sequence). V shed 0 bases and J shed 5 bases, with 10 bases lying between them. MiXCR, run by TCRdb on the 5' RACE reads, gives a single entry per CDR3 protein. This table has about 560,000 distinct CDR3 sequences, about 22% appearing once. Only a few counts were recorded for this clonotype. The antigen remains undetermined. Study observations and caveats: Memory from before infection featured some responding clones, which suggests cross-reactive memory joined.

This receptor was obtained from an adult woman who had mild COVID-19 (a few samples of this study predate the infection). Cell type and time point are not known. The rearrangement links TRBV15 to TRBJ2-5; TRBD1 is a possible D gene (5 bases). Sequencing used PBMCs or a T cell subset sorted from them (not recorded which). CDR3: CATSRDAGSETQYF. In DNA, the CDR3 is TGTGCCACCAGCAGAGATGCAGGGTCGGAGACCCAGTACTTC.